This T cell receptor (beta chain) was captured by sequencing in a study of blood T cell repertoires in COVID-19. Study summary: Spain, Italy and the United States supplied samples that represented acute and convalescent COVID-19. The cDNA or gDNA used as material had been derived from T cells, B-cell-depleted T cells, or PBMCs.

How the authors handled the data: Researchers report that nucleated cell counts were estimated from reference gene primer amplification. Here immunoSEQ multiplex PCR was the method, and the copy in TCRdb shows in-frame clones only, minus some. That table gives V, J and clone size, and the DNA gave D and trimming. Here the sample spans fewer than 250,000 clones, 75% to 90% being singletons. V lost 6 bases and J lost 8; bases outside the gene matches: 8. The CDR3 covers 15 residues. Looked up from germline, CDR1 is SGHNT and CDR2 is YYREEE (reference sequence). The receptor was derived from a man younger than 45 with acute or convalescent COVID-19. The sample taken for sequencing was peripheral blood. The chain couples TRBV5-4 to TRBJ2-1, with 13 bases identical to TRBD2. CDR3 nucleotides: TGTGCCAGCAACTTAGGACTAGCGGGAGCCGATGAGCAGTTCTTC. Protein: CASNLGLAGADEQFF.